The source of this TCR beta chain is a study of T cells in Graves' hyperthyroidism and ophthalmopathy. CDR1 is LGHNT and CDR2 is FRNRAP in the germline V gene. The length of the CDR3 is 12 residues. V lost 7 bases, J lost 7 bases, and 10 bases lay in between. The study's findings and limits: Classification by a 13 V-J model distinguished ophthalmopathy from stable hyperthyroidism.

This clonotype appeared many times. Its antigen is currently unknown. The investigators amplified TCR beta CDR3 regions from RNA transcripts. The study used the HTBI primer set for a first-round RT-PCR of the TCR CDR3. MiXCR, applied by TCRdb to the multiplex PCR reads, yields one record per CDR3 protein. This table has approximately 380,000 distinct CDR3 sequences, about 19% appearing once. Each diagnosis drew on symptoms, thyroxine, TRAb, thyroid ultrasound and orbital computed tomography findings. The V and J genes are TRBV12-5 and TRBJ2-2; D might be TRBD2 (6 bases). This TCR derives from a woman under 30 with Graves' hyperthyroidism. Sample: blood. Here the CDR3 DNA reads TGTGCTAGTGCCCCCGGGGGCGGGGAGCTGTTTTTT. It encodes CASAPGGGELFF.